This TCR beta chain was recorded in a study of T cell repertoires in cytomegalovirus infection. Overall study: Matching HLA type, along with CMV infection, was indicated by public TCR beta signatures.

This CDR3 is 16 amino acids long. The V and J ends lost 1 base and 0 bases, in that order; junction bases with no gene match: 0. The germline CDR1 and CDR2 sequences are SGHRS and YFSETQ. This clonotype was seen a few times. TCRdb re-called the reads through MiXCR, storing one row per CDR3 protein. Altogether some 200,000 distinct CDR3 sequences are present, roughly 19% being singletons, with the ten largest covering around 2.7%. Input material: PBMCs. The clonotype comes from a human donor in good health (CMV status not recorded). Some clones in this sample may be carry-over from other donors' samples. V is TRBV5-1 and J is TRBJ2-1, with TRBD2 identical over 11 bases. The chain's CDR3 is CASSLTSGSSYNEQFF. The CDR3 nucleotides read TGCGCCAGCAGCTTGACTAGCGGGAGCTCCTACAATGAGCAGTTCTTC.